These 32 T cell receptor beta chains share one sample of origin, sequenced in a study of T cell repertoires in cytomegalovirus infection. TCRdb used MiXCR to reprocess the reads, holding one entry per CDR3 protein. Seen here are roughly 640,000 distinct CDR3 sequences, approximately 24% observed once, and the top ten hold approximately 8%. Sample: CD8+ T cells from PBMCs. The receptors originated from a human donor in good health (CMV status not recorded). Some clones in this sample may be carry-over from other donors' samples.

V gene TRBV28 combines with J gene TRBJ2-2, with a weak D call TRBD2 (5 bases). Germline V gene sequence: CDR1 MDHEN, CDR2 SYDVKM. With 5 bases removed from V and 8 bases from J, the gap between germline ends came to 12 bases. The CDR3 consists of 13 residues. Written as DNA, the CDR3 is TGTGCCAGCAGTCCACTACTAGTTGGGGAGCTGTTTTTT. Protein product: CASSPLLVGELFF.

This sequence joins TRBV29-1 and TRBJ2-2, with 7 bases that match TRBD2. Germline CDR1 and CDR2: SQVTM and ANQGSEA. This CDR3 is built from 13 residues. Trimming took 4 bases from V and 5 from J; bases not matched to a gene: 4. In DNA, the CDR3 is TGCAGCGTTGGCGGGGGTCGAACCGGGGAGCTGTTTTTT. It encodes CSVGGGRTGELFF.

The table lists this clonotype with many counts. The chain joins TRBV7-2 to TRBJ2-7; D possibly corresponds to TRBD2 (6 bases). From germline, CDR1 is SGHTA and CDR2 FQGNSA. The V and J ends lost 0 bases and 5 bases respectively, with 14 bases between them. The CDR3 spans 15 residues. CDR3 loop: CASSLAGRLVDEQYF. The CDR3 DNA sequence: TGTGCCAGCAGCTTAGCGGGAAGACTAGTGGACGAGCAGTACTTC.

This clonotype was counted at least ten times. J is TRBJ2-3 and V is TRBV7-2, with 8 bases identical to TRBD2. The CDR3 sequence is 16 residues long. Germline loops: CDR1 SGHTA, CDR2 FQGNSA. The ends lost 0 bases at V and 2 bases at J; junction bases unmatched: 4. The DNA for the CDR3 is TGTGCCAGCAGCTTAGCGGGCGGGGGGCCCACAGATACGCAGTATTTT. It yields the protein CASSLAGGGPTDTQYF.

About this clonotype itself: One end of the junction fails to match germline, which may point to a read error. The V and J genes are TRBV19 and TRBJ1-1, with a weak D call TRBD1 (5 bases). The CDR3 loop spans 14 amino acids. Germline assignment: CDR1 LNHDA and CDR2 SQIVND (reference sequence). The CDR3 sequence: CASSIGGANTGAFF. As DNA, the CDR3 is TGTGCCAGTAGTATAGGAGGGGCGAACACTGGAGCTTTCTTT.

Only a few counts were recorded for this clonotype. The gene calls are TRBV7-9 and TRBJ1-1, with D possibly matching TRBD1 (5 bases). The CDR3 consists of 12 residues. V was clipped by 1 base and J by 7 bases, with 7 bases between them. CDR1 is SEHNR, CDR2 FQNEAQ, per germline (reference sequence). The DNA of the CDR3 is TGTGCCAGCAGCTTAGACAGGCTTGAAGCTTTCTTT. This translates into CASSLDRLEAFF.

This clonotype was observed at least ten times. V gene TRBV7-9 combines with J gene TRBJ1-1; the match to TRBD1 covers 9 bases. The CDR3 is made up of 15 amino acids. The germline V gene has CDR1 SEHNR and CDR2 FQNEAQ (reference sequence). V lost 3 bases and J lost 8; bases outside the gene matches: 10. CDR3 residues: CASSLAGTGWLEAFF. In DNA, the CDR3 is TGTGCCAGCAGCTTGGCAGGGACAGGGTGGTTGGAAGCTTTCTTT.

This sequence joins TRBV5-1 and TRBJ2-3; possible D gene TRBD2, 6 bases. CDR1 SGHRS and CDR2 YFSETQ come from the germline V gene. Trimming cost V 4 bases and J 3 bases, with 15 bases left between them. This CDR3 has 15 residues. CDR3 sequence: CASSPGVWETDTQYF. CDR3 sequence (DNA): TGCGCCAGCAGCCCGGGAGTGTGGGAGACAGATACGCAGTATTTT.

The chain combines TRBV12-3 or TRBV12-4 with TRBJ2-6; D may be TRBD1 (6 bases). This CDR3 has 19 residues. Trimming shortened V by 5 bases and J by 2 bases, and 22 bases separated the two germline ends. The DNA for the CDR3 is TGTGCCAGCAGTCCCGTAGCAGGGGTCCCACTGGCTGGGGCCAACGTCCTGACTTTC. Its translation is CASSPVAGVPLAGANVLTF.

V gene TRBV11-1 combines with J gene TRBJ2-1; D uncertain. The V gene lost 2 bases and the J gene lost 0 bases, with 23 bases spanning the gap. Germline assignment: CDR1 SGHAT and CDR2 FQDESV (reference sequence). The CDR3 has 20 amino acids. The CDR3 region has the DNA TGTGCCAGCAGCTTATGGGAAGTAGGCGCAATAGCAAGCTCCTACAATGAGCAGTTCTTC. Translated: CASSLWEVGAIASSYNEQFF. Supplemented by reference TRBV11-1 and TRBJ2-1, the full variable domain reads EAEVAQSPRYKITEKSQAVAFWCDPISGHATLYWYRQILGQGPELLVQFQDESVVDDSQLPKDRFSAERLKGVDSTLKIQPAELGDSAMYLCASSLWEVGAIASSYNEQFFGPGTRLTVL.

The table lists this clonotype with many counts. The rearrangement joins TRBV5-4 to TRBJ1-6; 7 bases line up with TRBD1. This CDR3 is 14 amino acids long. CDR1 and CDR2 from the germline V gene are SGHNT and YYREEE (reference sequence). The trim removed 1 base at V and 10 bases at J, leaving 5 bases unmatched. In DNA form, the CDR3 reads TGTGCCAGCAGCTTGACAGGGGATGGGTCACCCCTCCACTTT. Translated: CASSLTGDGSPLHF.

Only a few counts were recorded for this clonotype. The rearrangement uses TRBV6-2 or TRBV6-3 and TRBJ2-1, with 14 bases that match TRBD2. The CDR3 contains 20 residues. The V gene end was trimmed by 5 bases and the J gene end by 7 bases; junction bases not matched to a gene: 19. Germline V lookup: CDR1 MNHEY, CDR2 SVGEGT. CDR3 in amino acids: CASSTTRTGFGLAGGNEQFF. The DNA of the CDR3 is TGTGCCAGCAGTACAACTAGGACAGGTTTCGGACTAGCGGGGGGAAATGAGCAGTTCTTC.

V and J are TRBV7-9 and TRBJ2-5; D is unclear. Looked up from germline, CDR1 is SEHNR and CDR2 is FQNEAQ (reference sequence). CDR3 size: 16 residues. V shed 1 base and J shed 5 bases, with 17 bases lying between them. In DNA, the CDR3 is TGTGCCAGCAGCTTAGAACAGTCCTCAATTAGGGAGACCCAGTACTTC. Its translation: CASSLEQSSIRETQYF.

This clonotype has at least ten counts. The chain recombines TRBV4-3 with TRBJ1-6; D remains ambiguous. The germline V and J ends were trimmed by 1 base and 3 bases, with 10 bases remaining between them. Germline V gene data show CDR1 as LGHNA and CDR2 as YSLEER. This CDR3 contains 16 residues. The chain's CDR3 is CASSQVTLDYNSPLHF. DNA of the CDR3: TGCGCCAGCAGCCAAGTCACGCTCGACTATAATTCACCCCTCCACTTT.

This clonotype was seen many times. J is TRBJ1-2 and V is TRBV6-2 or TRBV6-3; TRBD1 aligns across 7 bases. V was pared by 2 bases and J by 6 bases, with 12 bases of the junction left unmatched. Germline values: CDR1 MNHEY, CDR2 SVGEGT. The CDR3 is 16 residues long. CDR3 protein: CASSYPRTGDGDGYTF. The CDR3 coding sequence is TGTGCCAGCAGTTACCCCCGGACAGGTGATGGCGATGGCTACACCTTC.

The chain links TRBV2 to TRBJ1-2; the D is unclear. The CDR3 has 12 residues. The V gene's germline CDR1 is SNHLY and CDR2 FYNNEI. The germline V and J ends were trimmed by 5 bases and 4 bases, with 8 bases remaining between them. The DNA for the CDR3 is TGTGCCAGCAGTCTATATATCTATGGCTACACCTTC. As protein: CASSLYIYGYTF. The full variable domain, rest sourced from reference TRBV2 and TRBJ1-2, is EPEVTQTPSHQVTQMGQEVILRCVPISNHLYFYWYRQILGQKVEFLVSFYNNEISEKSEIFDDQFSVERPDGSNFTLKIRSTKLEDSAMYFCASSLYIYGYTFGSGTRLTVV.

This clonotype has more than one count but fewer than ten. The genes are TRBV12-3 or TRBV12-4 and TRBJ2-2, with 12 positions matching TRBD2. The CDR3 runs 17 residues. J was trimmed by 1 base and V by 5 bases; bases with no gene match: 5. The CDR3 reads CASSPTGLAGNTGELFF. Here the CDR3 DNA reads TGTGCCAGCAGTCCCACGGGACTAGCGGGGAACACCGGGGAGCTGTTTTTT.

The V call is TRBV19, the J call TRBJ1-5; possibly TRBD1 for D (5 bases). The CDR3 length is 14 residues. The V gene lost 7 bases and the J gene lost 0 bases, with 10 bases spanning the gap. The germline V gene encodes CDR1 LNHDA and CDR2 SQIVND (reference sequence). The CDR3 spells CASTTGYSNQPQHF. The CDR3 DNA follows: TGTGCCAGTACCACAGGATATAGCAATCAGCCCCAGCATTTT.

This chain uses TRBV6-5 with TRBJ2-5; tentatively, D is TRBD1 (6 bases). Between the trimmed V and J ends, which lost 5 bases and 2 bases, there was a span of 15 bases. CDR3 length: 15 residues. Germline CDR1 reads MNHEY; CDR2 reads SVGAGI. In DNA, the CDR3 is TGTGCCAGCAGTGTTCGGACAGCCATTCAAGAGACCCAGTACTTC. Translation gives CASSVRTAIQETQYF.

This chain connects TRBV14 to TRBJ1-5, with D unclear. CDR1 is SGHDN, CDR2 FVKESK, per germline. Trimming stripped 1 base from V and 4 bases from J, with 11 bases between. This CDR3 has 15 residues. CDR3 residues: CASSQAGFGNQPQHF. Written as DNA, the CDR3 is TGTGCCAGCAGCCAAGCTGGATTTGGGAATCAGCCCCAGCATTTT.

The V call is TRBV7-6, the J call TRBJ1-4, with TRBD1 matching over 7 bases. The CDR3 is 17 residues long. CDR1 and CDR2 from the germline V gene are SGHVS and FNYEAQ. J gave up 7 bases and V 3 bases, and 14 bases lay outside the gene matches. CDR3 sequence: CASSFRGGASSGEKLFF. CDR3 nucleotides: TGTGCCAGCAGCTTTCGAGGGGGCGCTTCTTCTGGTGAAAAACTGTTTTTT.

This clonotype occurred once. The DNA is left out, because the CDR3 cannot be placed on it with certainty; the CDR3 is given as TCRdb lists it. The chain recombines TRBV11-3 with TRBJ1-4; the table's D call TRBD1 went unverified against the DNA. The CDR3 length equals 20 residues, ends included. Germline CDR1 SGHNT, CDR2 YENEEA. The CDR3 protein is CASSFGSGTGAPQGGEKPFF.

This clonotype was seen ten or more times. The V and J genes are TRBV28 and TRBJ1-3; 8 bases line up with TRBD1. The trim removed 6 bases at V and 2 bases at J, leaving 6 bases unmatched. The CDR3 runs to 15 residues. CDR1 is MDHEN and CDR2 is SYDVKM in the germline V gene. CDR3 DNA sequence: TGTGCCAGCAGATTCGGGACAGGCGCTGGAAACACCATATATTTT. Protein: CASRFGTGAGNTIYF.

This clonotype was found a few times. The chain carries TRBV4-3 and TRBJ1-1; D unresolved. Germline V gene sequence: CDR1 LGHNA, CDR2 YSLEER. CDR3 length: 15 amino acids. Trimming removed 0 bases from V and 4 bases from J, with 12 bases in between. The CDR3 nucleotides are TGCGCCAGCAGCCAAGACAGCCTCGCTGCCACTGAAGCTTTCTTT. Translating it yields CASSQDSLAATEAFF.

The V call is TRBV20-1, the J call TRBJ2-1, with D perhaps TRBD1 (6 bases). The CDR3 length is 15 residues. Germline V CDR1 and CDR2: DFQATT, SNEGSKA (reference sequence). Between the trimmed V and J ends, which lost 5 bases and 0 bases, there was a span of 14 bases. The CDR3 nucleotides are TGCAGTGCTGTGGACAGTGGAAGCTCCTACAATGAGCAGTTCTTC. It translates to CSAVDSGSSYNEQFF.

The chain has TRBV4-1 and TRBJ2-5; D is unclear. The CDR3 length is 17 residues. The V and J ends lost 1 base and 0 bases respectively, with 15 bases between them. In germline, CDR1 is MGHRA, CDR2 YSYEKL. CDR3 DNA sequence: TGCGCCAGCAGCCAAGCAACTATGCGTCTGTACCAAGAGACCCAGTACTTC. It codes for CASSQATMRLYQETQYF.

This clonotype turned up a few times. J is TRBJ1-1 and V is TRBV5-6; D ambiguous. V lost 2 bases and J 6 bases, leaving 17 bases between the germline ends. The CDR3 has 15 amino acids. Germline V gene data show CDR1 as SGHDT and CDR2 as YYEEEE. CDR3 region: CASSFHLLQPPEAFF. The CDR3 nucleotides read TGTGCCAGCAGCTTTCATCTACTACAGCCGCCTGAAGCTTTCTTT.

This clonotype was detected once. This sequence joins TRBV5-1 and TRBJ1-2; possibly TRBD1 for D (5 bases). The CDR3 spans 15 residues. Germline CDR1 and CDR2: SGHRS and YFSETQ. The V and J ends lost 7 bases and 10 bases respectively, with 26 bases between them. The CDR3 sequence: CASSTITMDQGDYTF. DNA for the CDR3: TGCGCCAGCTCCACCATCACGATGGACCAGGGCGACTACACCTTC.

The V gene is TRBV4-3, the J gene TRBJ2-2, with D possibly matching TRBD2 (5 bases). The CDR3 covers 16 residues. Germline CDR1 is LGHNA and CDR2 is YSLEER. V lost 0 bases, J lost 1 base, and 9 bases lay in between. The DNA of the CDR3 is TGCGCCAGCAGCCAAGATCCAGCGGAGAACACCGGGGAGCTGTTTTTT. Amino acid sequence: CASSQDPAENTGELFF.

This clonotype appeared many times. The chain has TRBV7-6 and TRBJ2-7; no clear D gene. The V gene's germline CDR1 is SGHVS and CDR2 FNYEAQ. The V end lost 4 bases, the J end lost 2 bases, and 9 bases lay between the germline ends. This CDR3 spans 13 amino acids. The chain's CDR3 is CASSYDNPYEQYF. The CDR3 DNA reads as TGTGCCAGCAGCTACGACAATCCCTACGAGCAGTACTTC.

This chain uses TRBV19 with TRBJ1-2; no reliable D call. Germline-derived CDR1 and CDR2 are LNHDA and SQIVND (reference sequence). Deletions cut 6 bases from V and 0 bases from J, with 8 bases between. The CDR3 contains 13 residues. DNA for the CDR3: TGTGCCAGTAGACACCGAGCTAACTATGGCTACACCTTC. As protein: CASRHRANYGYTF.

This clonotype showed up many times. The chain uses TRBV7-2 and TRBJ2-7, with D unclear. Trimming pared 5 bases from V and 3 bases from J, leaving 14 bases between. CDR3 length: 14 amino acids. Germline values: CDR1 SGHTA, CDR2 FQGNSA. CDR3 region: CASSPSKGNYEQYV. CDR3 nucleotides: TGTGCCAGCAGCCCTTCGAAGGGCAACTACGAGCAGTACGTC.